This T cell receptor beta chain was sequenced in a study of technical replicates of blood from a handful of donors. V lost 8 bases and J lost 4; bases outside the gene matches: 11. The CDR3 consists of 15 residues. The germline gives CDR1 WSHSY, CDR2 SAAADI. Assay: immunoSEQ multiplex PCR; the TCRdb copy retains only in-frame clones and omits some. The data show 75,000 to 90,000 clones, with 90% to 95% seen just once and about 0.27% held by the top ten. Input material: T cells isolated from PBMCs. The receptor comes from a human donor in good health. The J gene is TRBJ2-7, the V gene TRBV10-2, with 10 bases lining up with TRBD2. CDR3 coding DNA: TGCGCCAGCGGTACCCCGGGACTAGCGCCGTACGAGCAGTACTTC. It encodes CASGTPGLAPYEQYF.